The source of this T cell receptor (beta chain) is a study of T-cell memory formation after mild COVID-19. Overall study: Among the donors, TCR clusters were largely specific to each donor. Study results and caveats: Most CD4+ clones that shrank were in CM and EM, while CD8+ ones turned up in EMRA.

UMIs and sample barcodes were carried by the TCR alpha and TCR beta cDNA libraries that 5'RACE produced using constant-segment primers. One entry per CDR3 protein results from TCRdb running MiXCR on the 5' RACE reads. The table lists more than 75,000 distinct CDR3 sequences, about 14% of them singletons. This clonotype was seen more than once but under ten times. Its cognate antigen is unknown. CDR3 size: 17 residues. Trimming removed 2 bases from V and 0 bases from J, with 16 bases in between. The origin of this receptor is an adult woman who had mild COVID-19 (a few samples of this study predate the infection). Cell type and time point are not known. Sequencing was carried out using PBMCs or a T cell subset sorted from them (not recorded which). The chain combines TRBV12-3 or TRBV12-4 with TRBJ2-5; the D call may be TRBD1 or TRBD2 (8 bases each). In nucleotides, the CDR3 is TGTGCCAGCAGTTTAAATCGGGAGGGACAGGACCAAGAGACCCAGTACTTC. This codes for CASSLNREGQDQETQYF.